This is a list of T cell receptor beta chains from one sample in a study of PD-1 blockade in classical Hodgkin lymphoma. Clones were read by immunoSEQ multiplex PCR, and TCRdb kept only the in-frame ones, dropping some. Of 50,000 to 75,000 clones listed, 88% are singletons. The source was peripheral blood mononuclear cells (PBMCs), collected before the second cycle of nivolumab. Source of these receptors: a human donor with classical Hodgkin lymphoma. Both conserved end residues are part of each CDR3. D genes are given only for firm matches. Not all rows give a size; the values are once, few, many and, for expanded clones, a class.

CDR3 protein | D gene | clone size | V gene | CDR3 length | J gene
CASSLQTGGNTIYF | TRBD1 | . | TRBV5-1 | 14 | TRBJ1-3
CASSYSTSGAHEQYF | . | once | TRBV6-5 | 15 | TRBJ2-7
CASSSGPLGANVLTF | . | . | TRBV5-1 | 15 | TRBJ2-6
CASSVERNIQYF | . | . | TRBV7-8 | 12 | TRBJ2-4
CASSEGQYTEAFF | TRBD1 | . | TRBV7-9 | 13 | TRBJ1-1
CASSLSGSAFF | . | . | TRBV7-9 | 11 | TRBJ2-1
CASSLGSGGVRGTEAFF | . | . | TRBV5-6 | 17 | TRBJ1-1
CASSVYQETQYF | . | . | TRBV18 | 12 | TRBJ2-5
CASSYNQGSGELFF | . | . | TRBV6-5 | 14 | TRBJ2-2
CASSLWGATEAFF | . | . | TRBV6-1 | 13 | TRBJ1-1
CASSSATSGGGELFF | TRBD2 | . | TRBV5-1 | 15 | TRBJ2-2
CASSKGGQQHYGYTF | . | . | TRBV7-9 | 15 | TRBJ1-2
CASSLLGSSPLHF | . | . | TRBV5-1 | 13 | TRBJ1-6
CASSWGQNYEQYF | TRBD1 | . | TRBV7-9 | 13 | TRBJ2-7